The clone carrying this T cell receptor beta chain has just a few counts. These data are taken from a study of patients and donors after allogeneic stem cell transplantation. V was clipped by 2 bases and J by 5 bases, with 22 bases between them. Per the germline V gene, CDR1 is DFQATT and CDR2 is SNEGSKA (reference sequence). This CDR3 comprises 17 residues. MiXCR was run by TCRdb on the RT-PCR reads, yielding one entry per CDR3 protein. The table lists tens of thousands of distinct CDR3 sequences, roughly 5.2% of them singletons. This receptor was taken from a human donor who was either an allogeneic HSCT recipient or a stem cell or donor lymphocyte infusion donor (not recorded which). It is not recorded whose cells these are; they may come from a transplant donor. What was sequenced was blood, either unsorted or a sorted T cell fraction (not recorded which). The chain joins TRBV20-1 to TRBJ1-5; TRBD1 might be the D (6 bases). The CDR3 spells CSARRGEGTTWYQPQHF. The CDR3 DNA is TGCAGTGCTAGAAGGGGGGAGGGAACTACGTGGTATCAGCCCCAGCATTTT.